The entry below describes one T cell receptor (beta chain). No antigen is known for it. No base qualities exist here, and no much larger clone lies one base off it. These data come from a study of blood T cell repertoires in COVID-19 (dated by TCRdb to 2018 to 2020). A note on the overall study: Collaborator samples came from the United States, Italy and Spain and covered acute and convalescent phases of COVID-19. The material from the prospective study consisted of cDNA or gDNA derived from T cells, B-cell-depleted T cells, or PBMCs. The samples were drawn from the first 160 participants of the ongoing ImmuneRACE study and from over 950 subjects provided by 6 global collaborators. HLA class I and class II types, where available, came from metadata supplied by the sample provider rather than from assay-based typing. The repertoires were released in a freely available public database meant as a resource for research on the immune response to SARS-CoV-2. The dataset comprised deeply sampled blood TCRbeta repertoires from subjects exposed to, actively infected with, or recovered from COVID-19. A de-identified subject ID, COVID-19 status, age in years and sex were almost always included in the sample metadata.

Broader findings and caveats from the paper: Clinical and demographic metadata were provided uncurated, with the amount varying by source and participant.

The CDR3 runs 15 amino acids, cysteine and phenylalanine included. Only the CDR3 portion is preserved as DNA: 45 bases, with reading frame beginning at the first base. The CDR1 and CDR2 encoded by the germline V gene are SGHTA and FQGTGA. V is clipped by 5 bases and J by 8 bases, and the sequence between their germline boundaries is 21 bases long. Collaborating institutions collected whole blood in K2EDTA tubes following their own protocols. Collaborator samples were shipped for TCRbeta analysis as frozen whole blood, isolated PBMCs, or DNA extracted from either sample type. The immunoSEQ Assay, a bias-controlled multiplex PCR, was used to amplify TCRbeta CDR3 regions from genomic DNA. As for the original processing: The number of nucleated cells in each sample was estimated by amplification of reference gene primers within the assay. To quantify the absolute abundance of each unique TCRbeta CDR3 rearrangement, sequence reads were collapsed and filtered. For each sample, productive Simpson clonality was calculated by taking the square root of Simpson's diversity index across productive rearrangements. Sourced from immuneACCESS, this table was stored by TCRdb with only in-frame sequences that have V and J called. A share of the clones is absent; for the studies checked, an unresolved V gene accounts for under half, and the remainder has no known explanation. V, J and clone size are taken as reported in that table, and D and trimming were inferred from the DNA itself. A total of approximately 150,000 clones appear in this sample, 88% of them only once. 25% to 30% of the sample belongs to the ten largest clones.

The V and J segments used are TRBV7-3 and TRBJ1-2; the D gene is perhaps TRBD1, from 5 matching bases. The receptor comes from a human donor in a cohort sampled during active COVID-19. The sample consisted of peripheral blood. The CDR3 protein sequence reads: CASSPGGTAGGGYTF. DNA sequence: TGTGCCAGCAGCCCCGGGGGAACAGCAGGAGGGGGCTACACCTTC. Outside the CDR3, residues come from the reference TRBV7-3 and TRBJ1-2 proteins, so the full variable domain is: GAGVSQTPSNKVTEKGKYVELRCDPISGHTALYWYRQSLGQGPEFLIYFQGTGAADDSGLPNDRFFAVRPEGSVSTLKIQRTERGDSAVYLCASSPGGTAGGGYTFGSGTRLTVV.